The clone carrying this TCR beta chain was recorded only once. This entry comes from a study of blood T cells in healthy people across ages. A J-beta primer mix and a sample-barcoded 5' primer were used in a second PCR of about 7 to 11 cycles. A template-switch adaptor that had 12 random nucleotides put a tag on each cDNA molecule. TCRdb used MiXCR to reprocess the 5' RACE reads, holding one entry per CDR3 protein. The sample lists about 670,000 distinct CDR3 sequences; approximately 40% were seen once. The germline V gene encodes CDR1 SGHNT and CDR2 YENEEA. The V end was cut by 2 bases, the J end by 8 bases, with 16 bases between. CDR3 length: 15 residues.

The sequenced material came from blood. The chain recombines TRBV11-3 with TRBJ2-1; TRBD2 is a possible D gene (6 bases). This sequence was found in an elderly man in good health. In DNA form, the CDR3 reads TGTGCCAGCAGCTTATTCCGGGGGACGAGTGATGAGCAGTTCTTC. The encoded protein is CASSLFRGTSDEQFF.